The 11 T cell receptor beta chains reported below all come from one sample, sequenced in a study of CD8+ T cells in alopecia areata. RNA was isolated and reverse transcribed to cDNA, the sequencing template. The table came from immunoSEQ multiplex PCR; TCRdb's copy has only in-frame clones and leaves some out. The sample records roughly 150,000 clones, roughly 61% being singletons. The source was CD4+ T cells sorted from blood, collected at week 0. These receptors came from a human donor with alopecia areata.

About this clone: It is likely a read error, because the conserved phenylalanine at the end of the CDR3 is missing. The chain uses TRBV27 and TRBJ1-6, with unresolved D. The CDR3 runs to 13 residues. The germline V gene has CDR1 MNHEY and CDR2 SMNVEV (reference sequence). Deletions cut 6 bases from V and 7 bases from J, with 10 bases between. The CDR3 DNA reads TGTGCCAGCAGGACTCTAGGGAATTCACCCCTCCACCTT. Translated: CASRTLGNSPLHL.

V usage is TRBV2 and J usage is TRBJ2-7; D gene uncertain. Germline-derived CDR1 and CDR2 are SNHLY and FYNNEI. The V gene lost 4 bases and the J gene lost 6 bases, with 10 bases spanning the gap. This CDR3 is 12 amino acids long. Here the CDR3 DNA reads TGTGCCAGCAGTGGACCGGGTCCCGAGCAGTACTTC. It specifies CASSGPGPEQYF.

The genes are TRBV7-8 and TRBJ1-1; 7 bases fit TRBD1. V lost 5 bases, J lost 6 bases, and 6 bases stayed unmatched. The germline V gene has CDR1 SGHVS and CDR2 FQNEAQ. The CDR3 has 13 residues. This CDR3 is CASSVTGIAEAFF. The CDR3 region has the DNA TGTGCCAGCAGCGTGACAGGGATTGCTGAAGCTTTCTTT.

The J gene is TRBJ1-1, the V gene TRBV28; D gene uncertain. Per the germline V gene, CDR1 is MDHEN and CDR2 is SYDVKM. The CDR3 is 13 amino acids. Trimming stripped 6 bases from V and 8 bases from J, with 16 bases between. The CDR3 region has the DNA TGTGCCAGCAGATCTCCCGCGGGATCCGAAGCTTTCTTT. This gives the protein CASRSPAGSEAFF.

The CDR3 bases are TGTGCCAGCAGCCTCCAGCGGTTCCAAGAGACCCAGTACTTC. Its translation: CASSLQRFQETQYF. The chain carries TRBV5-4 and TRBJ2-5, with D maybe TRBD2 (5 bases). This CDR3 spans 14 amino acids. The V gene lost 4 bases and the J gene lost 1 base, with 11 bases spanning the gap. Germline V lookup: CDR1 SGHNT, CDR2 YYREEE (reference sequence).

The J gene is TRBJ2-1, the V gene TRBV21-1; no check of the table's D call, TRBD2, against the DNA was made. TRBV21-1 is a known pseudogene. This CDR3 has 17 amino acids. CDR3 DNA sequence: TGTGCCAGCAGCAAAGAAGAGCGGCTAGTGGTGCACAATGAGCAGTTCTTC. Amino acid sequence: CASSKEERLVVHNEQFF.

This clone was counted a few times. The gene calls are TRBV30 and TRBJ1-5; D gene uncertain. In germline, CDR1 is GTSNPN, CDR2 SVGIG (reference sequence). CDR3 length: 13 amino acids. The V end lost 0 bases, the J end lost 7 bases, and 10 bases lay between the germline ends. In DNA form, the CDR3 reads TGTGCCTGGAGTGTGGCTACTGGGCAGCCCCAGCATTTT. Its protein product is CAWSVATGQPQHF.

CDR3 coding DNA: TGCGCCAGCAGCCAAGATTTAGCTAGCACAGATACGCAGTATTTT. Translation: CASSQDLASTDTQYF. The genes are TRBV4-3 and TRBJ2-3; D is unclear. Germline CDR1 is LGHNA and CDR2 is YSLEER. This CDR3 contains 15 residues. The V end was cut by 0 bases, the J end by 0 bases, with 7 bases between.

The chain recombines TRBV10-3 with TRBJ2-1, with 8 bases that match TRBD2. The CDR3 loop spans 17 amino acids. V lost 3 bases, J lost 0 bases, and 7 bases stayed unmatched. CDR1 ENHRY and CDR2 SYGVKD come from the germline V gene. The CDR3 DNA follows: TGTGCCATCAGTGACTCCACTAGCGGTCCCTCCTACAATGAGCAGTTCTTC. Translating it yields CAISDSTSGPSYNEQFF.

This clone was found once. The chain couples TRBV19 to TRBJ2-6; 7 positions match TRBD1. The junction had 8 bases not matched to a gene; V was cut back by 6 bases and J by 3 bases. CDR3 length: 16 residues. Germline CDR1 and CDR2: LNHDA and SQIVND (reference sequence). CDR3 region: CASSETGVGGANVLTF. The CDR3 DNA reads TGTGCCAGTAGCGAAACAGGGGTCGGTGGGGCCAACGTCCTGACTTTC.

The table lists this clone with a few counts. The chain carries TRBV4-3 and TRBJ1-2; TRBD1 matches 7 bases. This CDR3 is 15 amino acids long. Germline V gene sequence: CDR1 LGHNA, CDR2 YSLEER. Germline trimming cut 1 base from V and 7 bases from J; bases unmatched to any gene: 9. This CDR3 is CASSQGDRVSGGYTF. Here the CDR3 DNA reads TGCGCCAGCAGCCAAGGCGACAGGGTATCTGGTGGCTACACCTTC.